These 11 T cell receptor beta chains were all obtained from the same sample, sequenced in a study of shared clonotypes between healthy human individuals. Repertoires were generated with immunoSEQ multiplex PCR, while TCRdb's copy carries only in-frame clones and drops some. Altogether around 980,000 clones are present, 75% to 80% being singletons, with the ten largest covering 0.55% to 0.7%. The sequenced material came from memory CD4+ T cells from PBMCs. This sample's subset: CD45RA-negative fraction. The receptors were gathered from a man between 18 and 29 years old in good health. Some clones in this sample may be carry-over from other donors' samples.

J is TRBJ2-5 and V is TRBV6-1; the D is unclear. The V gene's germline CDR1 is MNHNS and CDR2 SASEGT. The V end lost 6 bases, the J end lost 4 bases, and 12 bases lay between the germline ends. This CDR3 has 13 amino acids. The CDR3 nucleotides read TGTGCCAGCAGCGAAACCCTGGGAGAGACCCAGTACTTC. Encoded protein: CASSETLGETQYF.

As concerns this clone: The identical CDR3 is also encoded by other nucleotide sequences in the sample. The CDR3 loop is CATSRDYHNEQFF. CDR3 sequence (DNA): TGTGCCACCAGCAGAGACTACCACAATGAGCAGTTCTTC. V gene TRBV15 combines with J gene TRBJ2-1; D remains unclear. Trimming removed 0 bases from V and 5 bases from J, with 5 bases in between. The CDR3 totals 13 residues. Germline V gene lookup returns CDR1 LNHNV and CDR2 YYDKDF (reference sequence). Drawing the rest from reference TRBV15 and TRBJ2-1, the complete variable domain is DAMVIQNPRYQVTQFGKPVTLSCSQTLNHNVMYWYQQKSSQAPKLLFHYYDKDFNNEADTPDNFQSRRPNTSFCFLDIRSPGLGDTAMYLCATSRDYHNEQFFGPGTRLTVL.

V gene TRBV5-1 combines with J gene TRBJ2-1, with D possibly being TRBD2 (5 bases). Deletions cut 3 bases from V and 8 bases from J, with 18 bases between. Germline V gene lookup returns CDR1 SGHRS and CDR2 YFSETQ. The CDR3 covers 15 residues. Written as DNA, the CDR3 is TGCGCCAGCAGCTCCTCGCGACCTCGGCGGGATGAGCAGTTCTTC. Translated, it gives CASSSSRPRRDEQFF.

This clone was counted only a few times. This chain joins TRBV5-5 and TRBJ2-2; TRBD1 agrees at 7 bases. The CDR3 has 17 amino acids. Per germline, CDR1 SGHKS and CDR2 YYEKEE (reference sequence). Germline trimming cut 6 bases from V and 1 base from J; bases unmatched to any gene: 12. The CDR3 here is CASIRQGLSWNTGELFF. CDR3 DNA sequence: TGTGCCAGCATCCGACAGGGTCTTTCCTGGAACACCGGGGAGCTGTTTTTT.

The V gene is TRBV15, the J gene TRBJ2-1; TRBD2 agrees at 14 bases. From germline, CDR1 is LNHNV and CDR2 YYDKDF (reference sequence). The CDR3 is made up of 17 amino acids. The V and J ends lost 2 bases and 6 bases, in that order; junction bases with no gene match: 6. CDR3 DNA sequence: TGTGCCACCAGCAGACACCCGACTAGCGGGAGGGCCAATGAGCAGTTCTTC. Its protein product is CATSRHPTSGRANEQFF.

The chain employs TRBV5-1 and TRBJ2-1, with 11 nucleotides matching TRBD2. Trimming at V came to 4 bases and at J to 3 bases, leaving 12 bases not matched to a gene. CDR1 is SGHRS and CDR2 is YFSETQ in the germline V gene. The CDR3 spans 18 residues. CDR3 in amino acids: CASSVSPVAGGNYNEQFF. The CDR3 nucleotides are TGCGCCAGCAGCGTATCCCCGGTAGCGGGAGGGAACTACAATGAGCAGTTCTTC.

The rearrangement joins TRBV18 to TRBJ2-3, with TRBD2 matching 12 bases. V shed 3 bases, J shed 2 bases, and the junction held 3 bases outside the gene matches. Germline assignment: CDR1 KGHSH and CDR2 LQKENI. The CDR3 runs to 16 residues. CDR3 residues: CASSPTSGSFTDTQYF. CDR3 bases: TGTGCCAGCTCACCGACTAGCGGGAGTTTCACAGATACGCAGTATTTT.

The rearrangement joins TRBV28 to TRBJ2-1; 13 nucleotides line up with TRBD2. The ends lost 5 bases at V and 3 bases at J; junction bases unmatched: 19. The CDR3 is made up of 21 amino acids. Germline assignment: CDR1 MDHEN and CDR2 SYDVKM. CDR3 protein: CASSLTLRGLLAGGFYNEQFF. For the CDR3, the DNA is TGTGCCAGCAGTCTCACCCTCAGGGGTTTACTAGCGGGAGGGTTCTACAATGAGCAGTTCTTC.

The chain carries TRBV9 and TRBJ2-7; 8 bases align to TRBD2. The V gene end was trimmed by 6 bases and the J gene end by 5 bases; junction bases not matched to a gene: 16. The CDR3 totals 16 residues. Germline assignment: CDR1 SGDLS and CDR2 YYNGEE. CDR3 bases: TGTGCCAGCACGCAGGCGGGGGGCGCATCACCCCACGAGCAGTACTTC. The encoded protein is CASTQAGGASPHEQYF.

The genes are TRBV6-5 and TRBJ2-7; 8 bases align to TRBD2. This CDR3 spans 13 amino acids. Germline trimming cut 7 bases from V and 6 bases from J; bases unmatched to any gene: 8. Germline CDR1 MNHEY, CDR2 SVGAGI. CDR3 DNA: TGTGCCAGCAATCTACTGGCGGGAGGCGAGCAGTACTTC. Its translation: CASNLLAGGEQYF.

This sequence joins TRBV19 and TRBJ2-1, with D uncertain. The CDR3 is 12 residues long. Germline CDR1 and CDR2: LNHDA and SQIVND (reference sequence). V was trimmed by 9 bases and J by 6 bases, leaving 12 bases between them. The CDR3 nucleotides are TGTGCCAGCGCCCAAATCACCAATGAGCAGTTCTTC. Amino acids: CASAQITNEQFF.